The source of this T cell receptor beta chain is a study of neurological immune-mediated disorders. TCRdb passed the 5' RACE reads through MiXCR, listing each CDR3 protein once. This sample has about 84,000 distinct CDR3 sequences; under 13% occur once, and the top ten carry under 2%. General study findings and limits: It was HTLV-1-associated myelopathy that showed the most TCR clonal expansion, while multiple sclerosis showed the least, falling below healthy controls.

The V end was cut by 0 bases, the J end by 8 bases, with 16 bases between. CDR3 length: 15 residues. The germline CDR1 and CDR2 sequences are DFQATT and SNEGSKA (reference sequence). About this clonotype itself: Its specificity is unknown. Possible read error: a much larger clone is one base away.

Sequenced: PBMCs. The chain uses TRBV20-1 and TRBJ1-4; D might be TRBD1 (6 bases). The sequence came from a man between 35 and 55 years old in good health. The CDR3 loop reads CSARDGQCDREKLFF. The CDR3 DNA reads as TGCAGTGCTAGAGATGGACAGTGCGATCGGGAAAAACTGTTTTTT.